The 32 T cell receptor beta chains given below trace back to one sample, sequenced in a study of blood T cell repertoires in COVID-19. Measured with immunoSEQ multiplex PCR; TCRdb has only the in-frame clones, and not every one. The sample holds hundreds of thousands of clones, 70% to 90% seen once. Sequencing was performed on PBMCs or T cells enriched from blood (not recorded which). Receptors were obtained from a man aged 35-49 years in a cohort exposed to, infected with or recovered from COVID-19 (not recorded which).

This chain links TRBV19 with TRBJ2-1, with TRBD2 matching over 7 bases. With V trimmed by 3 bases and J by 1 base, 9 bases remained unmatched. Germline values: CDR1 LNHDA, CDR2 SQIVND (reference sequence). CDR3 length equals 17 residues. The CDR3 reads CASSISGGRRSYNEQFF. The CDR3 DNA reads TGTGCCAGTAGTATTTCGGGGGGACGGAGATCCTACAATGAGCAGTTCTTC.

This chain links TRBV3-1 (or the pseudogene TRBV3-2) with TRBJ1-5; 7 bases are shared with TRBD1. CDR1 is LGHDT and CDR2 is YNNKEL in the germline V gene (reference sequence). The CDR3 totals 15 residues. The V gene end was trimmed by 4 bases and the J gene end by 0 bases; junction bases not matched to a gene: 3. Here the CDR3 DNA reads TGTGCCAGCAGCCCGACAGGGAATAGCAATCAGCCCCAGCATTTT. As protein: CASSPTGNSNQPQHF.

The gene calls are TRBV5-5 and TRBJ2-1; 11 nucleotides agree with TRBD2. Germline V lookup: CDR1 SGHKS, CDR2 YYEKEE (reference sequence). Losses at the gene ends were 0 bases for V and 0 bases for J; bases not matched to a gene: 8. The CDR3 has 19 amino acids. The CDR3 loop is CASSLDPSGRPTSYNEQFF. The CDR3 region has the DNA TGTGCCAGCAGCTTGGATCCTAGCGGGAGGCCCACCTCCTACAATGAGCAGTTCTTC.

CDR3: CASSLQVYNEQFF. In DNA, the CDR3 is TGCGCCAGCAGCTTACAAGTATACAATGAGCAGTTCTTC. The V call is TRBV5-1, the J call TRBJ2-1; D not resolved. This CDR3 has 13 residues. The germline V gene encodes CDR1 SGHRS and CDR2 YFSETQ. V was pared by 2 bases and J by 4 bases, with 7 bases between.

The rearrangement uses TRBV3-1 (or the pseudogene TRBV3-2) and TRBJ2-2; 11 bases are a match to TRBD2. Germline V gene data show CDR1 as LGHDT and CDR2 as YNNKEL (reference sequence). The CDR3 is 17 residues long. Trimming removed 4 bases from V and 2 bases from J; junction bases left unmatched: 6. The CDR3 protein is CASSRGLAGINTGELFF. The CDR3 coding sequence is TGTGCCAGCAGCCGTGGACTAGCGGGCATAAACACCGGGGAGCTGTTTTTT.

The rearrangement joins TRBV24-1 to TRBJ1-3; D remains ambiguous. V gave up 1 base and J gave up 7 bases, with 4 bases separating them. This CDR3 region has 12 residues. From germline, CDR1 is KGHDR and CDR2 SFDVKD. The CDR3 nucleotides are TGTGCCACCAGTGATTTTCGGAACACCATATATTTT. Its protein product is CATSDFRNTIYF.

The chain combines TRBV5-1 with TRBJ2-1; 9 bases agree with TRBD1. Trimming cost V 4 bases and J 7 bases; bases outside gene matches: 6. The CDR3 contains 14 residues. Per germline, CDR1 SGHRS and CDR2 YFSETQ. The CDR3 region has the DNA TGCGCCAGCAGCGTCACCGGGACAGGGAATGAGCAGTTCTTC. This encodes CASSVTGTGNEQFF. Looking up the rest from reference TRBV5-1 and TRBJ2-1 gives the full variable domain: KAGVTQTPRYLIKTRGQQVTLSCSPISGHRSVSWYQQTPGQGLQFLFEYFSETQRNKGNFPGRFSGRQFSNSRSEMNVSTLELGDSALYLCASSVTGTGNEQFFGPGTRLTVL.

The chain is built from TRBV6-5 and TRBJ2-2; 7 bases are shared with TRBD1. Germline CDR1 and CDR2: MNHEY and SVGAGI. The CDR3 is 15 residues long. J gave up 4 bases and V 5 bases, and 7 bases lay outside the gene matches. Written as DNA, the CDR3 is TGTGCCAGCAGTATAAACAGGGGCGGCACCGGGGAGCTGTTTTTT. Residues: CASSINRGGTGELFF.

This clone was seen only a few times. The chain employs TRBV2 and TRBJ1-5, with TRBD1 matching over 8 bases. CDR1 and CDR2 (germline): SNHLY, FYNNEI. V dropped 7 bases and J dropped 2; count of bases not matched to a gene: 7. The CDR3 totals 15 residues. The CDR3, as DNA: TGTGCCAGCACCGCCGGACAGGGTGGCAATCAGCCCCAGCATTTT. Its protein is CASTAGQGGNQPQHF.

The chain carries TRBV29-1 and TRBJ2-2, with 13 bases lining up with TRBD2. Per the germline V gene, CDR1 is SQVTM and CDR2 is ANQGSEA. Trimming took 6 bases from V and 6 from J; bases not matched to a gene: 7. There are 15 residues in the CDR3. The CDR3 region is CSVHTSGRASGELFF. CDR3 nucleotide sequence: TGCAGCGTGCATACTAGCGGGAGGGCCTCCGGGGAGCTGTTTTTT.

The chain couples TRBV6-5 to TRBJ2-7, with 10 bases that match TRBD2. The V segment lost 7 bases and the J segment 2 bases; nucleotides outside the gene matches: 8. Germline V gene data show CDR1 as MNHEY and CDR2 as SVGAGI. The CDR3 sequence is 15 residues long. DNA for the CDR3: TGTGCCAGCATCGATCCGGGACTAGCGACCTACGAGCAGTACTTC. Its protein is CASIDPGLATYEQYF.

This rearrangement joins TRBV7-9 to TRBJ2-1, with 7 positions matching TRBD2. The CDR3 is made up of 16 amino acids. Germline CDR1 reads SEHNR; CDR2 reads FQNEAQ (reference sequence). V trimming: 5 bases; J trimming: 0 bases; junction bases outside the gene matches: 7. CDR3 sequence reads: CASSPRLAGSYNEQFF. The CDR3 DNA is TGTGCCAGCAGCCCCCGACTAGCCGGCTCCTACAATGAGCAGTTCTTC.

This clone appeared once. In DNA, the CDR3 is TGCGCCAGCCAGGCAGCAGGGAGCACAGATACGCAGTATTTT. Its protein product is CASQAAGSTDTQYF. This sequence joins TRBV5-1 and TRBJ2-3; possible D gene TRBD1, 5 bases. V lost 7 bases, J lost 0 bases, and 12 bases lay in between. This CDR3 region has 14 residues. Germline V CDR1 and CDR2: SGHRS, YFSETQ.

The CDR3 is CAISEYRDRDYEQYF. The CDR3 bases are TGTGCCATCAGTGAGTACCGGGACAGGGACTACGAGCAGTACTTC. The gene calls are TRBV10-3 and TRBJ2-7; the match to TRBD1 covers 9 bases. The CDR3 is made up of 15 amino acids. The germline gives CDR1 ENHRY, CDR2 SYGVKD. V shed 1 base, J shed 3 bases, and the junction held 4 bases outside the gene matches.

The chain carries TRBV10-3 and TRBJ2-2; D is perhaps TRBD2 (6 bases). Deletions cut 5 bases from V and 6 bases from J, with 16 bases between. Germline V lookup: CDR1 ENHRY, CDR2 SYGVKD. This CDR3 comprises 15 residues. The CDR3 reads CAISLGGARAGELFF. In DNA form, the CDR3 reads TGTGCCATCAGTTTGGGAGGTGCGCGCGCCGGGGAGCTGTTTTTT.

This sequence joins TRBV6-1 and TRBJ1-3, with D maybe TRBD1 (5 bases). This CDR3 contains 16 residues. Trimming stripped 3 bases from V and 4 bases from J, with 16 bases between. Germline values: CDR1 MNHNS, CDR2 SASEGT. CDR3 residues: CASSDYRRLGGNTIYF. The CDR3 region has the DNA TGTGCCAGCAGTGATTACAGGCGCCTGGGGGGAAACACCATATATTTT.

V gene TRBV25-1 combines with J gene TRBJ1-1, with 10 nucleotides matching TRBD1. The germline V gene encodes CDR1 MGHDK and CDR2 SYGVNS. This CDR3 region has 15 residues. V lost 5 bases and J lost 5; bases outside the gene matches: 8. CDR3 protein: CASSPWTGGGTEAFF. CDR3 coding DNA: TGTGCCAGCAGTCCCTGGACAGGGGGTGGAACTGAAGCTTTCTTT.

In DNA form, the CDR3 reads TGTGCCAGCACCACACAAGCGGGAGGTTTTTACGAGCAGTACTTC. Translation gives CASTTQAGGFYEQYF. The genes are TRBV6-5 and TRBJ2-7, with 9 bases aligning to TRBD2. This CDR3 contains 15 residues. J gave up 4 bases and V 7 bases, and 11 bases lay outside the gene matches. The germline V gene has CDR1 MNHEY and CDR2 SVGAGI.

The rearrangement uses TRBV2 and TRBJ2-7; the D gene is possibly TRBD1 (6 bases). Trimming shortened V by 8 bases and J by 3 bases, and 17 bases separated the two germline ends. Germline V gene sequence: CDR1 SNHLY, CDR2 FYNNEI. The CDR3 totals 14 residues. The chain's CDR3 is CASRPGTTRYEQYF. For the CDR3, the DNA is TGTGCCAGCCGACCCGGGACAACACGCTACGAGCAGTACTTC.

The rearrangement uses TRBV5-1 and TRBJ1-5; 7 bases fit TRBD1. The germline CDR1 and CDR2 sequences are SGHRS and YFSETQ. With 1 base clipped from V and 0 bases from J, the junction kept 10 bases outside the gene matches. The CDR3 has 18 amino acids. CDR3 nucleotide sequence: TGCGCCAGCAGCTTGTATTCAGGGGGGACATATAGCAATCAGCCCCAGCATTTT. Protein product: CASSLYSGGTYSNQPQHF.

The chain couples TRBV7-2 to TRBJ1-2; 8 nucleotides match TRBD1. CDR3 size: 16 residues. Germline values: CDR1 SGHTA, CDR2 FQGNSA. V dropped 1 base and J dropped 8; count of bases not matched to a gene: 12. The CDR3 is CASSLEAGTGLLGYTF. The CDR3 region has the DNA TGTGCCAGCAGCTTAGAGGCCGGGACAGGTCTATTGGGCTACACCTTC.

On this clone itself: At the DNA level, this CDR3 is encoded by other sequences in the same sample as well. J is TRBJ1-5 and V is TRBV11-2; D is ambiguous. The CDR3 is 13 amino acids. V gave up 1 base and J gave up 6 bases, with 7 bases separating them. The germline CDR1 and CDR2 sequences are SGHAT and FQNNGV. CDR3 residues: CASSLGGGQPQHF. CDR3 DNA: TGTGCCAGCAGCTTAGGAGGTGGTCAGCCCCAGCATTTT.

This chain links TRBV9 with TRBJ1-1; 9 bases are shared with TRBD1. V was clipped by 6 bases and J by 4 bases; unmatched bases: 7. The CDR3 length is 14 residues. In germline, CDR1 is SGDLS, CDR2 YYNGEE. CDR3 coding DNA: TGTGCCAGCAAACCACAGGGGGCGAGCACTGAAGCTTTCTTT. Translated: CASKPQGASTEAFF.

The rearrangement joins TRBV9 to TRBJ2-1; D remains ambiguous. CDR1 SGDLS and CDR2 YYNGEE come from the germline V gene. With 4 bases removed from V and 3 bases from J, the gap between germline ends came to 14 bases. The length of the CDR3 is 15 residues. CDR3 sequence (DNA): TGTGCCAGCAGCACGACTGGCTCGATCTACAATGAGCAGTTCTTC. It specifies CASSTTGSIYNEQFF.

The gene calls are TRBV6-5 and TRBJ2-1; a weak D match, TRBD2 (5 bases). Germline-derived CDR1 and CDR2 are MNHEY and SVGAGI. Trimming shortened V by 7 bases and J by 1 base, and 14 bases separated the two germline ends. The CDR3 loop spans 15 amino acids. The CDR3 DNA is TGTGCCAGCACTCGGGGATCGGGGTCCTACAATGAGCAGTTCTTC. Translated: CASTRGSGSYNEQFF.

The rearrangement joins TRBV7-2 to TRBJ1-5; 7 positions match TRBD1. The CDR3 length is 14 residues. V was clipped by 5 bases and J by 7 bases; unmatched bases: 8. The germline gives CDR1 SGHTA, CDR2 FQGNSA. This CDR3 is CASSQGQDWQPQHF. The CDR3 DNA reads TGTGCCAGCAGCCAAGGACAGGATTGGCAGCCCCAGCATTTT.

This clone has just one count. J is TRBJ2-3 and V is TRBV5-1; D possibly corresponds to TRBD1 (6 bases). Germline CDR1 reads SGHRS; CDR2 reads YFSETQ. The length of the CDR3 is 18 residues. Trimming removed 0 bases at V and 0 bases at J, with 17 bases between. CDR3 amino acids: CASSLGRARGSSTDTQYF. The CDR3 bases are TGCGCCAGCAGCTTGGGCAGGGCTAGGGGGTCTAGCACAGATACGCAGTATTTT.

CDR3 amino acids: CASSFRHPNTGELFF. In nucleotides, the CDR3 is TGTGCCAGCAGCTTCCGACATCCGAACACCGGGGAGCTGTTTTTT. The chain employs TRBV3-1 (or the pseudogene TRBV3-2) and TRBJ2-2, with D unclear. This CDR3 is built from 15 residues. The V end was cut by 5 bases, the J end by 0 bases, with 10 bases between. Looked up from germline, CDR1 is LGHDT and CDR2 is YNNKEL (reference sequence).

The V gene is TRBV5-1, the J gene TRBJ1-2; D perhaps matches TRBD1 (5 bases). CDR3 length: 13 residues. The V and J ends lost 5 bases and 5 bases respectively, with 13 bases between them. The germline CDR1 and CDR2 sequences are SGHRS and YFSETQ. The CDR3 DNA reads as TGCGCCAGCAGGAGAGGTGACAGTTATGGCTACACCTTC. It encodes CASRRGDSYGYTF.

This clone came up a few times. This chain links TRBV25-1 with TRBJ1-2, with 8 bases fitting TRBD1. The CDR3 loop spans 12 amino acids. Germline CDR1 is MGHDK and CDR2 is SYGVNS. V shed 7 bases and J 7 bases; nucleotides not matched to a gene: 5. CDR3 protein: CASNQGARGYTF. CDR3 DNA sequence: TGTGCCAGCAATCAGGGGGCGCGTGGCTACACCTTC.

The J gene is TRBJ1-5, the V gene TRBV27, with D possibly being TRBD1 (5 bases). Trimming shortened V by 3 bases and J by 2 bases, and 17 bases separated the two germline ends. CDR3 length: 17 amino acids. In germline, CDR1 is MNHEY, CDR2 SMNVEV (reference sequence). CDR3 amino acids: CASSLGGDRFGNQPQHF. As DNA, the CDR3 is TGTGCCAGCAGTTTGGGGGGGGATCGATTCGGCAATCAGCCCCAGCATTTT.

The gene calls are TRBV28 and TRBJ1-1, with 12 positions matching TRBD1. The CDR3 consists of 16 residues. Germline CDR1 and CDR2: MDHEN and SYDVKM. V shed 8 bases, J shed 7 bases, and the junction held 14 bases outside the gene matches. In DNA, the CDR3 is TGTGCCAGCCAGTCTTCGGGACAGGGGGCGCTCAGTGAAGCTTTCTTT. Translated: CASQSSGQGALSEAFF. Full variable domain (remainder filled in from reference TRBV28 and TRBJ1-1): DVKVTQSSRYLVKRTGEKVFLECVQDMDHENMFWYRQDPGLGLRLIYFSYDVKMKEKGDIPEGYSVSREKKERFSLILESASTNQTSMYLCASQSSGQGALSEAFFGQGTRLTVV.